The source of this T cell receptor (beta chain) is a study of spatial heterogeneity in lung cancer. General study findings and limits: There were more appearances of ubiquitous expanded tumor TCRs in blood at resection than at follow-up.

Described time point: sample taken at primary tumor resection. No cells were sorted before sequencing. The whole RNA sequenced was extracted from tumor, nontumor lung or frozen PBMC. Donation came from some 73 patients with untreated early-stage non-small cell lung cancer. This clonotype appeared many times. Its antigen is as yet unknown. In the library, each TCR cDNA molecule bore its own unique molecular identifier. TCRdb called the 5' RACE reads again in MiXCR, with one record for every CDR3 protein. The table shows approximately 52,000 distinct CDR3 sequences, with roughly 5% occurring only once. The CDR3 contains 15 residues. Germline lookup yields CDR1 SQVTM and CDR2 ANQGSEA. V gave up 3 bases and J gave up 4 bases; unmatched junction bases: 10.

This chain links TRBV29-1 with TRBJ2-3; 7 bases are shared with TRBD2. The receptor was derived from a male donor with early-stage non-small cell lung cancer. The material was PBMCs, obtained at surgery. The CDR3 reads CSVDGRRESADTQYF. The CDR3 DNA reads TGCAGCGTTGACGGGCGGCGGGAGTCCGCAGATACGCAGTATTTT.